This T cell receptor (beta chain) was captured by sequencing in a study of technical replicates of blood from a few donors. The CDR3 loop spans 13 amino acids. Per germline, CDR1 SNHLY and CDR2 FYNNEI. With 4 bases removed from V and 11 bases from J, the gap between germline ends came to 17 bases. Using immunoSEQ multiplex PCR, the repertoire was profiled, and TCRdb retains in-frame clones only, with some absent. The sample shows 99,000 or so clones, approximately 95% of them seen only once. The TCR sequence derives from a human donor in good health. Sequencing was performed on T cells isolated from PBMCs. The rearrangement links TRBV2 to TRBJ1-1, with D maybe TRBD1 (5 bases). The CDR3 reads CASSGKGAGPAFF. CDR3 nucleotides: TGTGCCAGCAGTGGAAAGGGTGCGGGACCCGCTTTCTTT.